This is a list of T cell receptor beta chains from one sample in a study of blood T cells in healthy people across ages. TCRdb recomputed calls from the 5' RACE reads with MiXCR, one row per CDR3 protein. The sample lists 1,500,000 or so distinct CDR3 sequences, roughly two fifths occurring once. The specimen sequenced was blood. These TCRs come from a young woman in good health. Each CDR3 is given with its conserved first and last residue. D genes are given only for firm matches. Some rows mark clone size as missing; the rest say once, few, many or name a class of expanded clone.

>TRBV7-9|TRBD1|TRBJ1-6|NA
CASSFTQGNNSPLHF
TGTGCCAGCAGCTTCACACAGGGGAATAATTCACCCCTCCACTTT
>TRBV20-1|NA|TRBJ1-2|few
CSAVPWNYGYTF
TGCAGTGCTGTCCCCTGGAACTATGGCTACACCTTC
>TRBV6-2/TRBV6-3|TRBD2|TRBJ2-1|NA
CASIGLAESVGSYNEQFF
TGTGCCAGCATCGGACTAGCGGAGAGCGTCGGCTCCTACAATGAGCAGTTCTTC
>TRBV6-5|NA|TRBJ1-4|few
CASSYSGTVNEKLFF
TGTGCCAGCAGTTACTCGGGCACAGTCAATGAAAAACTGTTTTTT
>TRBV12-3/TRBV12-4|NA|TRBJ1-1|NA
CASSWQHTEAFF
TGTGCCAGCAGTTGGCAGCACACTGAAGCTTTCTTT
>TRBV6-1|NA|TRBJ1-2|NA
CTSRLTANYGYTF
TGTACCAGCAGATTGACAGCTAACTATGGCTACACCTTC
>TRBV20-1|TRBD2|TRBJ2-3|NA
CSADQREGDTQYF
TGCAGTGCTGACCAGCGGGAAGGCGATACGCAGTATTTT
>TRBV29-1|NA|TRBJ1-4|NA
CSVRTVNEKLFF
TGCAGCGTTAGGACAGTGAATGAAAAACTGTTTTTT
>TRBV15|NA|TRBJ1-3|NA
CATTPDRNAGNTIYF
TGTGCCACCACCCCGGACAGAAACGCTGGAAACACCATATATTTT
>TRBV6-4|NA|TRBJ2-3|NA
CASSEQYADTQYF
TGTGCCAGCAGTGAACAGTACGCAGATACGCAGTATTTT
>TRBV20-1|NA|TRBJ1-1|NA
CSARPVYTEAFF
TGCAGTGCTCGCCCCGTTTACACTGAAGCTTTCTTT
>TRBV27|NA|TRBJ1-1|NA
CASSLGTRGGYTEAFF
TGTGCCAGCAGTTTAGGTACTAGGGGAGGGTACACTGAAGCTTTCTTT
>TRBV2|NA|TRBJ1-5|few
CASSEEGRDSNQPQHF
TGTGCCAGCAGTGAAGAGGGAAGGGATAGCAATCAGCCCCAGCATTTT
>TRBV20-1|NA|TRBJ2-1|many
CSARDILLLTYNEQFF
TGCAGTGCTAGAGATATACTACTTCTTACCTACAATGAGCAGTTCTTC
>TRBV20-1|NA|TRBJ2-3|few
CSARHTGSDTQYF
TGCAGTGCTAGACACACAGGGTCAGATACGCAGTATTTT
>TRBV29-1|NA|TRBJ2-3|NA
CSAVWGFRTDTQYF
TGCAGCGCCGTTTGGGGTTTCCGCACAGATACGCAGTATTTT
>TRBV5-6|NA|TRBJ2-1|NA
CANSLYGDLFF
TGTGCCAACAGCCTCTACGGAGATCTGTTCTTC
>TRBV5-1|TRBD1|TRBJ2-5|NA
CASSVGTGWETQYF
TGCGCCAGCAGCGTCGGGACAGGGTGGGAGACCCAGTACTTC
>TRBV10-3|TRBD1|TRBJ1-1|once
CAISAYGTGSAFF
TGTGCCATCAGTGCCTACGGGACAGGGTCGGCTTTCTTT
>TRBV7-6|TRBD2|TRBJ2-1|few
CASSNLAGSDNEQFF
TGTGCCAGCAGCAACCTAGCGGGCTCAGACAATGAGCAGTTCTTC
>TRBV12-3/TRBV12-4|NA|TRBJ2-3|few
CASSLRLTITDTQYF
TGTGCCAGCAGTTTGAGACTCACCATCACAGATACGCAGTATTTT
>TRBV7-2|NA|TRBJ1-3|few
CASSPGVQGGNTIYF
TGTGCCAGCAGCCCCGGGGTACAGGGCGGAAACACCATATATTTT
>TRBV12-3/TRBV12-4|NA|TRBJ2-1|NA
CASSLLGDFPSSYNEQFF
TGTGCCAGCAGTTTATTGGGGGACTTTCCGAGCTCCTACAATGAGCAGTTCTTC
>TRBV27|NA|TRBJ2-5|few
CASSPDSFRGTQYF
TGTGCCAGCAGTCCCGACTCCTTTAGAGGGACCCAGTACTTC
>TRBV5-1|NA|TRBJ2-1|many
CASSLEGGSYNEQFF
TGTGCTAGCAGCTTAGAGGGGGGCTCCTACAATGAGCAGTTCTTC
>TRBV6-2/TRBV6-3|TRBD2|TRBJ2-1|few
CASRAGLAGYNEQFF
TGTGCCAGCAGGGCAGGACTAGCGGGTTACAATGAGCAGTTCTTC
>TRBV18|NA|TRBJ1-1|few
CASSPNAGHRTGEAFF
TGTGCCAGCTCACCAAACGCCGGACATCGGACGGGTGAAGCTTTCTTT
>TRBV5-1|NA|TRBJ2-1|NA
CASSSVFGPGGEQFF
TGCGCCAGCAGCTCGGTCTTCGGACCGGGTGGTGAGCAGTTCTTC
>TRBV7-2|TRBD2|TRBJ2-3|NA
CASSFRGTSGSRHRTDTQYF
TGTGCCAGCAGCTTTAGGGGGACTAGCGGGAGTCGTCATCGGACAGATACGCAGTATTTT
>TRBV21-1|NA|TRBJ2-5|few
CASSKALLRQLMDETQYF
TGTGCCAGCAGCAAAGCGCTTTTAAGACAGCTAATGGATGAGACCCAGTACTTC
>TRBV4-3|NA|TRBJ2-1|NA
CASSQGVLEQFF
TGCGCCAGCAGCCAAGGGGTCCTTGAGCAGTTCTTC
>TRBV5-1|TRBD1|TRBJ1-1|NA
CASSLQGSIVSTEAFF
TGCGCCAGCAGCTTACAGGGGTCGATTGTGAGCACTGAAGCTTTCTTT
>TRBV7-9|TRBD1|TRBJ1-2|NA
CASRTSDRAGYTF
TGTGCCAGCAGGACCTCGGACAGGGCTGGCTACACCTTC
>TRBV4-3|NA|TRBJ1-1|few
CASSHRQRNTEAFF
TGCGCCAGCAGCCACCGTCAAAGGAACACTGAAGCTTTCTTT
>TRBV4-3|NA|TRBJ1-4|NA
CASSQARDGNEKLFF
TGCGCCAGCAGCCAAGCGCGGGACGGTAATGAAAAACTGTTTTTT
>TRBV4-1|NA|TRBJ2-3|NA
CASSQGDADTQYF
TGCGCCAGCAGCCAAGGAGATGCAGATACGCAGTATTTT
>TRBV12-3/TRBV12-4|NA|TRBJ1-6|few
CASRQARGRNSPLHF
TGTGCCAGCAGGCAAGCGAGGGGAAGGAATTCACCCCTCCACTTT
>TRBV7-3|TRBD2|TRBJ2-7|NA
CASSLSSSGYEQYF
TGTGCCAGCAGCTTAAGTTCTAGCGGATACGAGCAGTACTTC
>TRBV29-1|TRBD2|TRBJ2-5|NA
CSVRLAGQYF
TGCAGCGTCAGACTAGCGGGGCAGTACTTC
>TRBV10-3|TRBD2|TRBJ2-7|few
CAIRDGLARNEQYF
TGTGCCATCAGAGACGGACTAGCCCGAAATGAGCAGTACTTC
>TRBV12-3/TRBV12-4|NA|TRBJ2-1|NA
CASSRFLHSSYNEQFF
TGTGCCAGCAGTAGGTTTTTGCATAGCTCCTACAATGAGCAGTTCTTC
>TRBV6-2/TRBV6-3|NA|TRBJ2-3|few
CASSYPKDTQYF
TGTGCCAGCAGTTACCCGAAAGATACGCAGTATTTT
>TRBV20-1|TRBD2|TRBJ2-1|few
CSARDHIRLAAREDEQFF
TGCAGTGCTAGAGATCATATAAGGCTAGCGGCTCGTGAGGATGAGCAGTTCTTC
>TRBV6-5|TRBD2|TRBJ2-1|NA
CASSPGTSGKGKQFF
TGTGCCAGCAGCCCCGGGACTAGCGGGAAGGGTAAGCAGTTCTTC
>TRBV12-3/TRBV12-4|NA|TRBJ2-4|few
CATAGAVAQYF
TGTGCCACCGCCGGGGCAGTCGCTCAGTACTTC
>TRBV4-3|NA|TRBJ2-1|NA
CASSINYRAEDYEQFF
TGCGCCAGCAGCATTAATTACAGGGCGGAGGATTATGAGCAGTTCTTC
>TRBV20-1|NA|TRBJ2-5|NA
CSARGSRKTQYF
TGCAGTGCTAGAGGTAGCCGGAAGACCCAGTACTTC
>TRBV4-3|NA|TRBJ1-4|NA
CASSQDSLNEKLFF
TGCGCCAGCAGCCAAGACAGCCTCAATGAAAAACTGTTTTTT
>TRBV27|NA|TRBJ1-2|NA
CASSLRPQGNYGYTF
TGTGCCAGCAGTCTCCGCCCCCAGGGGAACTATGGCTACACCTTC
>TRBV7-9|NA|TRBJ1-1|NA
CTSSSAGAEAFF
TGTACCAGCAGCTCCGCAGGTGCCGAAGCTTTCTTT
>TRBV20-1|TRBD2|TRBJ2-1|NA
CSARPGLAGNNEQFF
TGCAGTGCTAGACCGGGACTAGCGGGAAACAATGAGCAGTTCTTC
>TRBV7-2|NA|TRBJ2-7|NA
CASSFRRSSYEQYF
TGTGCCAGCAGCTTTCGGAGGAGCTCCTACGAGCAGTACTTC
>TRBV3-1|NA|TRBJ2-5|NA
CASRDHSEYQETQYF
TGTGCCAGCAGGGATCACAGCGAGTACCAAGAGACCCAGTACTTC
>TRBV6-1|NA|TRBJ1-2|NA
CASSNQGNYGYTF
TGTGCCAGCAGTAATCAGGGGAATTATGGCTACACCTTC
>TRBV28|TRBD2|TRBJ2-5|NA
CASSSGLAAYQETQYF
TGTGCCAGCAGCTCTGGACTAGCGGCGTACCAAGAGACCCAGTACTTC
>TRBV12-3/TRBV12-4|TRBD1|TRBJ1-1|NA
CASSLQGAVTEAFF
TGTGCCAGCAGTCTCCAGGGGGCGGTCACTGAAGCTTTCTTT
>TRBV28|NA|TRBJ2-3|NA
CASSFDRADTQYF
TGTGCCAGCAGTTTTGACAGAGCAGATACGCAGTATTTT
>TRBV29-1|NA|TRBJ2-7|NA
CSVERRQGASYEQYF
TGCAGCGTTGAACGGCGGCAGGGAGCATCCTACGAGCAGTACTTC
>TRBV7-9|NA|TRBJ1-2|NA
CASSQGRIYGYTF
TGTGCCAGCAGCCAGGGACGGATCTATGGCTACACCTTC
>TRBV7-3|NA|TRBJ2-7|NA
CASSLGRGITYEQYF
TGTGCCAGCAGCTTAGGCAGGGGCATTACCTACGAGCAGTACTTC